This T cell receptor beta chain was sequenced during a study of blood T cell repertoires in COVID-19. Across the study: Donors in the United States, Italy and Spain gave samples during acute or convalescent COVID-19. From T cells, B-cell-depleted T cells, or PBMCs came the material, which was cDNA or gDNA.

Authors' data handling: Estimates of nucleated cell counts were drawn from the amplification of reference gene primers. Sequencing was performed with immunoSEQ multiplex PCR; in TCRdb, only in-frame clones are kept and a portion is missing. V and J calls and clone size are as listed in that table; D and trimming were resolved from the DNA. Of some 48,000 clones listed, roughly 90% are singletons. The CDR3 sequence is 14 residues long. Trimming removed 3 bases at V and 3 bases at J, with 9 bases between. Germline CDR1 is LNHDA and CDR2 is SQIVND (reference sequence). The sequence was collected from a human donor in a cohort sampled during active COVID-19. The specimen sequenced was peripheral blood. The gene calls are TRBV19 and TRBJ1-5; maybe TRBD1 (5 bases). The CDR3 bases are TGTGCCAGTAGTATTGCAGGGCTCAATCAGCCCCAGCATTTT. It specifies CASSIAGLNQPQHF.